The entry below describes one T cell receptor beta chain. As yet, its antigen is unknown. This record comes from a study of cytomegalovirus exposure and HLA in healthy donors. Study-level information: Counted in an early data release were some 81 million unique TCRs from HLA-typed donors.

Notes on the study in general: From TCR beta sequences, most subjects' HLA-A and HLA-B alleles were reportedly predicted accurately.

Between the trimmed V and J ends, which lost 5 bases and 0 bases, there was a span of 13 bases. From germline, CDR1 is LNHDA and CDR2 SQIVND (reference sequence). The CDR3 loop spans 15 amino acids. It was with 60 Vbeta and 13 Jbeta primers that the PCR ran. Produced via immunoSEQ multiplex PCR; TCRdb's table is partial and in-frame only. The profile shows over 100,000 clones, roughly four fifths of them singletons. Source material: PBMCs. The receptor comes from a woman aged 45-65 years in good health and CMV-seropositive. The chain carries TRBV19 and TRBJ1-1; D gene unclear. CDR3 coding DNA: TGTGCCAGTAGTCCGCGGACTTCCATGAACACTGAAGCTTTCTTT. It translates to CASSPRTSMNTEAFF.